This T cell receptor beta chain was captured in a study of CD8+ T cells in alopecia areata. Germline V gene sequence: CDR1 LGHNA, CDR2 YNFKEQ. The CDR3 extends over 12 amino acids. Trimming took off 0 bases at V and 3 bases at J, with 0 bases between the two ends. The sample holds many counts of this clone. Its antigen is undetermined. Findings and caveats of the study: Tofacitinib significantly brought down scalp clonality and expanded CD8+ clones among top 100. During tofacitinib treatment, many expanded lesional clones remained in scalp and blood.

Treatment noted: oral pan-JAK inhibitor, 5-10 mg twice daily. Sorting of PBMCs yielded the CD4+ and CD8+ T cells. RNA was isolated and reverse transcribed to cDNA, the sequencing template. Some clones are missing from TCRdb's copy, which holds only in-frame ones; the method was immunoSEQ multiplex PCR. The table lists about 130,000 clones, about 59% of them singletons. The rearrangement joins TRBV4-2 to TRBJ1-5; D remains ambiguous. This TCR was recovered from a human donor with alopecia areata. The sample here was CD8+ T cells sorted from blood, taken at week 4, from a patient treated with tofacitinib. The CDR3 reads CASSQDNQPQHF. The CDR3 nucleotides read TGTGCCAGCAGCCAAGACAATCAGCCCCAGCATTTT.